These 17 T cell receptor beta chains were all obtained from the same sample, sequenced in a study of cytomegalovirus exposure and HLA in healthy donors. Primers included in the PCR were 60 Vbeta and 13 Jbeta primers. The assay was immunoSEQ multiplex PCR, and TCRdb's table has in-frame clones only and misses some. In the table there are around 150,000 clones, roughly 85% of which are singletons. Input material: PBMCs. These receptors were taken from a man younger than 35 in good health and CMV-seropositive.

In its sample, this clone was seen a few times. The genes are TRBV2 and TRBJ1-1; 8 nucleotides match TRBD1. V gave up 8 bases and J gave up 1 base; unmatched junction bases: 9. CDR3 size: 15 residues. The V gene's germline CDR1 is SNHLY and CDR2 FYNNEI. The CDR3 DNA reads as TGTGCCAGCGGGGGCCGGGACAGGAGGAACACTGAAGCTTTCTTT. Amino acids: CASGGRDRRNTEAFF.

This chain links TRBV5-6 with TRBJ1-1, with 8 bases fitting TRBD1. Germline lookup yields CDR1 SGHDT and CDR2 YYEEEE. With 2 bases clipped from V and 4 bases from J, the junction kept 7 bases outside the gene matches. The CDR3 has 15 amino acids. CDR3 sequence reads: CASSLNRGGATEAFF. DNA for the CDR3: TGTGCCAGCAGCTTAAACAGGGGGGGTGCCACTGAAGCTTTCTTT.

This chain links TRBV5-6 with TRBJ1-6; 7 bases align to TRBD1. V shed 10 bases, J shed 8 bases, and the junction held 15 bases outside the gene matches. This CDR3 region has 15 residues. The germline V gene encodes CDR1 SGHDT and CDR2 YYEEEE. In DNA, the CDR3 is TGTGCCGGCACCGCAGGGGGTATGACGGATTCACCCCTCCACTTT. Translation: CAGTAGGMTDSPLHF.

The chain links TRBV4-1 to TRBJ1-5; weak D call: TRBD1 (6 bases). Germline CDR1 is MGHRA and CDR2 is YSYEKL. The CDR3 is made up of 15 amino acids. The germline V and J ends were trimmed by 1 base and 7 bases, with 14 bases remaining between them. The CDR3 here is CASSQVTGQGQPQHF. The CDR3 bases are TGCGCCAGCAGCCAAGTAACGGGACAAGGGCAGCCCCAGCATTTT.

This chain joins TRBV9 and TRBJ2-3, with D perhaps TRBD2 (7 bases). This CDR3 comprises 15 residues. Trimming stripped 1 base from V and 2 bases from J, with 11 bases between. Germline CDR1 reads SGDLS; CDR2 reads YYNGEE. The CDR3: CASSVSAGATDTQYF. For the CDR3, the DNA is TGTGCCAGCAGCGTATCTGCGGGGGCCACAGATACGCAGTATTTT.

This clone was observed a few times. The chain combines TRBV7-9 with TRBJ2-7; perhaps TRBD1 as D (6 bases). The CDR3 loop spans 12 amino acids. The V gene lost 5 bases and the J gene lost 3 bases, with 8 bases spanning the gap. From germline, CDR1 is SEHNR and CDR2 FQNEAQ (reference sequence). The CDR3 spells CASSAQGYEQYF. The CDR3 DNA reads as TGTGCCAGCAGCGCACAGGGCTACGAGCAGTACTTC.

CDR3 loop: CASSQEGRASPLHF. The CDR3 region has the DNA TGCGCCAGCAGCCAAGAGGGCAGGGCTTCACCCCTCCACTTT. The chain combines TRBV4-1 with TRBJ1-6; a weak D match, TRBD1 (5 bases). Germline values: CDR1 MGHRA, CDR2 YSYEKL. CDR3 length: 14 residues. The germline V and J ends were trimmed by 0 bases and 9 bases, with 9 bases remaining between them.

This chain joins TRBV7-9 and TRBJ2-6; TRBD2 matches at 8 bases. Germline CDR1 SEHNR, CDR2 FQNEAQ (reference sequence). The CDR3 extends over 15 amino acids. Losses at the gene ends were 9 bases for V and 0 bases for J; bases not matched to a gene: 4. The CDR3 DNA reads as TGTGCCAGTGAGCGGGGGCTCTCTGGGGCCAACGTCCTGACTTTC. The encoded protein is CASERGLSGANVLTF.

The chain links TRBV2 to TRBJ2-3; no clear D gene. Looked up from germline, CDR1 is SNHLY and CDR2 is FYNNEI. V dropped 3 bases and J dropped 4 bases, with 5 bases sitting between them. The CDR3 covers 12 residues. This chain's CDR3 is CASSDGSDTQYF. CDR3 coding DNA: TGTGCCAGCAGTGATGGCTCAGATACGCAGTATTTT.

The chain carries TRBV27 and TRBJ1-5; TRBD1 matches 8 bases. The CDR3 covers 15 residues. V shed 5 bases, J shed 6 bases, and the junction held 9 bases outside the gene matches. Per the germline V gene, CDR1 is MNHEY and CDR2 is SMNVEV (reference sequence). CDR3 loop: CASSPRQGSAQPQHF. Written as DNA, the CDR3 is TGTGCCAGCAGTCCGAGACAGGGGAGTGCTCAGCCCCAGCATTTT.

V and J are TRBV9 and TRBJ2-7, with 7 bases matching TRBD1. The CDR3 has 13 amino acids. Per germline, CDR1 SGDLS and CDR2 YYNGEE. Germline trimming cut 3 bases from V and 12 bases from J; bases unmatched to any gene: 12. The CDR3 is CASSDGDRSCMYF. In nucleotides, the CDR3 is TGTGCCAGCAGCGACGGGGACAGATCTTGTATGTACTTC. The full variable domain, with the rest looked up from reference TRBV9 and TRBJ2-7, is DSGVTQTPKHLITATGQRVTLRCSPRSGDLSVYWYQQSLDQGLQFLIQYYNGEERAKGNILERFSAQQFPDLHSELNLSSLELGDSALYFCASSDGDRSCMYFGPGTRLTVT.

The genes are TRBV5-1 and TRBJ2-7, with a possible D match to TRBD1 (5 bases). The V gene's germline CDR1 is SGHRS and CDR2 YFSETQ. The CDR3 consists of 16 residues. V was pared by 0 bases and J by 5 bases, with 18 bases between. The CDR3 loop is CASSLEMGKGAHEQYF. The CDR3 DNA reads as TGCGCCAGCAGCTTGGAAATGGGAAAAGGGGCCCACGAGCAGTACTTC.

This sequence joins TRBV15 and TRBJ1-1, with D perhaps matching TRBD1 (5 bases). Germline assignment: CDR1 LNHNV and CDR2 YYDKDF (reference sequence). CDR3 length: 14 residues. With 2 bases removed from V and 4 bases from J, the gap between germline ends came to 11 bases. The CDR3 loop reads CATSRKQAATEAFF. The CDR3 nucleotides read TGTGCCACCAGCAGAAAACAGGCGGCCACTGAAGCTTTCTTT.

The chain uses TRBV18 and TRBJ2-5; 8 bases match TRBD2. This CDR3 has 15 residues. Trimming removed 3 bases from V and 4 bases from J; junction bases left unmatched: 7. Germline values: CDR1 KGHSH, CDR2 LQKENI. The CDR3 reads CASSPAGGVRETQYF. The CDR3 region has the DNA TGTGCCAGCTCACCTGCGGGGGGCGTGAGAGAGACCCAGTACTTC.

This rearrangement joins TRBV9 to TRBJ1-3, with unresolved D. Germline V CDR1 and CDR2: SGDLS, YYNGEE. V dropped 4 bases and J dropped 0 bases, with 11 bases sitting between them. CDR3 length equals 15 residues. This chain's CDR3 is CASSPRGDSGNTIYF. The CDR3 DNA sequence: TGTGCCAGCAGCCCCCGAGGTGACTCTGGAAACACCATATATTTT.

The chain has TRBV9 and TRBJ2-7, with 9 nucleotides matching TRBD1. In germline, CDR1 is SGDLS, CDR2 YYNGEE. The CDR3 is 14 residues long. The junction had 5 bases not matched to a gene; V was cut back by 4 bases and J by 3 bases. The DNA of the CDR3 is TGTGCCAGCAGCACAGAGGGACAGGGCTACGAGCAGTACTTC. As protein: CASSTEGQGYEQYF. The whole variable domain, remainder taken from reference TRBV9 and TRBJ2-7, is DSGVTQTPKHLITATGQRVTLRCSPRSGDLSVYWYQQSLDQGLQFLIQYYNGEERAKGNILERFSAQQFPDLHSELNLSSLELGDSALYFCASSTEGQGYEQYFGPGTRLTVT.

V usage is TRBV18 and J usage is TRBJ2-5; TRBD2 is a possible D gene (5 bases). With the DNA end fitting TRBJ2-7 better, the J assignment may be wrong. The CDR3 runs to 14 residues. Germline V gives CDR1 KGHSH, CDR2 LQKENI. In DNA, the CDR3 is TGTGCCAGCTCACCACCAGCGGATGCCTACGAGCAGTACTTC. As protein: CASSPPADAYEQYF.